This is a list of T cell receptor beta chains from one sample in a study of cytomegalovirus exposure and HLA in healthy donors. The protocol was immunoSEQ multiplex PCR, while the TCRdb copy is restricted to in-frame clones and leaves out a portion. The table lists roughly 200,000 clones, about two thirds of them singletons, with 2.6% in the top ten. Sequenced input: PBMCs. The receptors were gathered from a man aged 35 to 55 in good health and CMV-seropositive. The CDR3 runs from the conserved cysteine through the conserved F or W. The D gene is left open where the match is weak. Rows give clone size only sometimes, using once, few, many, or a class for an expanded clone.

D gene	V gene	J gene	CDR3 length	clone size	CDR3 DNA	CDR3 protein
-	TRBV10-3	TRBJ1-1	16	few	TGTGCCATCAGTGAGTCGACGGCCCAGACAGGCACTGAAGCTTTCTTT	CAISESTAQTGTEAFF
-	TRBV28	TRBJ1-6	16	many	TGTGCCAGCAGTCTCTTTATAGCGGACGACGATTCACCCCTCCACTTT	CASSLFIADDDSPLHF
-	TRBV5-4	TRBJ2-3	14	-	TGTGCCAGCAGCTGGGACTCGGGGGCAGATACGCAGTATTTT	CASSWDSGADTQYF
-	TRBV28	TRBJ2-3	15	-	TGTGCCAGCACGGGATATCGGACTCTCGGGGGTACGCAGTATTTT	CASTGYRTLGGTQYF
-	TRBV27	TRBJ2-2	14	-	TGTGCCAGCAGCCCCGCCCTAGGCACCGGGGAGCTGTTTTTT	CASSPALGTGELFF
-	TRBV7-2	TRBJ2-2	13	-	TGTGCCAGCAGCTCTCCCCCCCCCGGGGAGCTGTTTTTT	CASSSPPPGELFF
TRBD2	TRBV11-2	TRBJ2-3	14	-	TGTGCCAGCCGCCCGACTAGCGGCACAGATACGCAGTATTTT	CASRPTSGTDTQYF
TRBD2	TRBV7-2	TRBJ2-1	15	-	TGTGCCAGCAGCTCCCTAGCGGGGGAGTACAATGAGCAGTTCTTC	CASSSLAGEYNEQFF
-	TRBV5-5	TRBJ1-5	15	-	TGTGCCAGCAGCTTGGAACAGGGAGGGGAGCAGCCCCAGCATTTT	CASSLEQGGEQPQHF
TRBD1	TRBV5-1	TRBJ1-2	14	-	TGCGCCAGCAGCAGCACGACAGGGTTGGGTGGCTACACCTTC	CASSSTTGLGGYTF
TRBD1	TRBV5-1	TRBJ2-7	13	-	TGCGCCAGCAGCTTGACGACAGGGTCCGAGCAGTACTTC	CASSLTTGSEQYF
-	TRBV19	TRBJ2-1	12	once	TGTGCCAGTTCGACGGAGTACAATGAGCAGTTCTTC	CASSTEYNEQFF
-	TRBV5-8	TRBJ1-6	14	-	TGTGCCAGCAGCCTTCGGCAGGGTGGATCACCCCTCCACTTT	CASSLRQGGSPLHF
-	TRBV25-1	TRBJ2-2	15	-	TGTGCCAGCAGTGAATTGGCAGGGGCTGGCGGGGAGCTGTTTTTT	CASSELAGAGGELFF
TRBD1	TRBV6-1	TRBJ1-5	14	-	TGTGCCAGCATCCGGACAGGGCAAGATCAGCCCCAGCATTTT	CASIRTGQDQPQHF
-	TRBV5-1	TRBJ1-2	12	-	TGCGCCAGCAGCTCCGGACAGTATGGCTACACCTTC	CASSSGQYGYTF
TRBD1	TRBV7-9	TRBJ2-3	15	-	TGTGCCAGCAGCGGGACAGGGGCGGTCGTAGATACGCAGTATTTT	CASSGTGAVVDTQYF
-	TRBV2	TRBJ2-2	14	-	TGTGCCAGCAACCCCCAGGCGGGCCCCGGGGAGCTGTTTTTT	CASNPQAGPGELFF
-	TRBV5-1	TRBJ2-6	15	-	TGCGCCAGCAGCCTCACCACCGGGACACCCAACGTCCTGACTTTC	CASSLTTGTPNVLTF
TRBD1	TRBV5-4	TRBJ1-2	14	-	TGTGCCAGCAGCCCGGACAGGGCTATCTATGGCTACACCTTC	CASSPDRAIYGYTF
-	TRBV7-9	TRBJ1-2	14	-	TGTGCCAGCAGCGAGACTCTCAACTTCTATGGCTACACCTTC	CASSETLNFYGYTF
-	TRBV5-4	TRBJ1-1	14	-	TGTGCCAGCAGCTTTAACACAGGTCGGACTGAAGCTTTCTTT	CASSFNTGRTEAFF
-	TRBV5-1	TRBJ2-3	14	-	TGCGCCAGCAGCTTCTGGACAGCCACAGATACGCAGTATTTT	CASSFWTATDTQYF
-	TRBV28	TRBJ2-3	15	-	TGTGCCAGTCGATCTCTACCTGCAACCTCAGATACGCAGTATTTT	CASRSLPATSDTQYF
-	TRBV6-1	TRBJ2-7	14	once	TGTGCCAGCAGAGACAGGTCGGCTCCTTACGAGCAGTACTTC	CASRDRSAPYEQYF
-	TRBV5-4	TRBJ2-1	13	-	TGTGCCAGCAGCTTGGGTAGGGGAGGTGAGCAGTTCTTC	CASSLGRGGEQFF
-	TRBV5-4	TRBJ1-4	15	-	TGTGCCAGCAGCTTATCGACAGTAGCTAATGAAAAACTGTTTTTT	CASSLSTVANEKLFF
-	TRBV11-2	TRBJ2-7	16	once	TGTGCCAGCAGCTTAGGGGGCAGGGGCACCTCCTACGAGCAGTACTTC	CASSLGGRGTSYEQYF
TRBD2	TRBV10-2	TRBJ2-3	18	-	TGCGCCAGCAGTGAGCCGGGACTAGCGGGGGTCCGCACAGATACGCAGTATTTT	CASSEPGLAGVRTDTQYF
-	TRBV27	TRBJ2-1	14	-	TGTGCCAGCAGTTTCGGGGGCTCCTACAATGAGCAGTTCTTC	CASSFGGSYNEQFF
TRBD1	TRBV4-1	TRBJ1-3	16	-	TGCGCCAGCAGCCAAGATATTGGGACAGGGGAAAACACCATATATTTT	CASSQDIGTGENTIYF
-	TRBV19	TRBJ2-7	15	-	TGTGCCAGTAGTATCCCCGGGACACGCTCCTACGAGCAGTACTTC	CASSIPGTRSYEQYF
-	TRBV5-6	TRBJ2-2	13	-	TGTGCCAGCAGCTTGGGGTCGGGGATGGAGCTGTTTTTT	CASSLGSGMELFF
TRBD2	TRBV28	TRBJ2-4	19	-	TGTGCCAGCAGTTTACAGCGGGGGCCCACTGACTCAGCCAAAAACATTCAGTACTTC	CASSLQRGPTDSAKNIQYF
-	TRBV14	TRBJ2-3	14	-	TGTGCCAGCAGCCTGGTTGGGGCTCGCGATACGCAGTATTTT	CASSLVGARDTQYF
-	TRBV5-8	TRBJ1-2	14	few	TGTGCCAGCAGCCCCAGGGGAGGGCACTATGGCTACACCTTC	CASSPRGGHYGYTF
TRBD2	TRBV19	TRBJ2-2	16	-	TGTGCCAGTAGTCCTAGCGGGGGGGCCGTCACCGGGGAGCTGTTTTTT	CASSPSGGAVTGELFF
-	TRBV7-9	TRBJ1-4	15	few	TGTGCCAGCAGCCCGTCAGTGGGGACATTTGAAAAACTGTTTTTT	CASSPSVGTFEKLFF
TRBD1	TRBV6-5	TRBJ1-6	13	-	TGTGCCAGCAAGACAGGGGGTGGTTCACCCCTCCACTTT	CASKTGGGSPLHF
-	TRBV4-2	TRBJ2-6	16	-	TGTGCCAGCAGCCAAGAGCAGGGGTCTGGGGCCAACGTCCTGACTTTC	CASSQEQGSGANVLTF
-	TRBV9	TRBJ2-3	15	once	TGTGCCAGCAGCCCCCGGGGGTTAAACACAGATACGCAGTATTTT	CASSPRGLNTDTQYF
-	TRBV7-3	TRBJ2-7	15	-	TGTGCCAGCAGCTCCCGTGGAGGGGGAGGGTACGAGCAGTACTTC	CASSSRGGGGYEQYF
TRBD2	TRBV11-1	TRBJ2-5	15	-	TGTGCCAGCAGCTTAATGGCTAGCGGGGAGGGGGCCCAGTACTTC	CASSLMASGEGAQYF
TRBD2	TRBV14	TRBJ2-1	17	-	TGTGCCAGCAGCCTACGGTTAGGGACTAGGGTAGACAATGAGCAGTTCTTC	CASSLRLGTRVDNEQFF
TRBD1	TRBV19	TRBJ1-6	14	few	TGTGCCAGTAGTGTGGGACAGTATAATTCACCCCTCCACTTT	CASSVGQYNSPLHF